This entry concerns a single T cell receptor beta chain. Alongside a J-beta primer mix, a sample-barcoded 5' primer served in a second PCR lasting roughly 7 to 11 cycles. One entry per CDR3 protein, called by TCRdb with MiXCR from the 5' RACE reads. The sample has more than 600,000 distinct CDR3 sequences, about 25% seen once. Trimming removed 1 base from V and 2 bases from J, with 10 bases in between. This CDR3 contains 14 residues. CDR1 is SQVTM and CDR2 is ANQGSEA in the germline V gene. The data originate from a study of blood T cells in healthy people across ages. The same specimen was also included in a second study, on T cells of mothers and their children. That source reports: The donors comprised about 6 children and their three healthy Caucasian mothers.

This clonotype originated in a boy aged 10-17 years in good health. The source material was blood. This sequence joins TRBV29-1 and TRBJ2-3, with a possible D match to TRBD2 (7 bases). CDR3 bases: TGCAGCGTTGAAGGAGGGGGGGACACAGATACGCAGTATTTT. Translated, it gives CSVEGGGDTDTQYF.